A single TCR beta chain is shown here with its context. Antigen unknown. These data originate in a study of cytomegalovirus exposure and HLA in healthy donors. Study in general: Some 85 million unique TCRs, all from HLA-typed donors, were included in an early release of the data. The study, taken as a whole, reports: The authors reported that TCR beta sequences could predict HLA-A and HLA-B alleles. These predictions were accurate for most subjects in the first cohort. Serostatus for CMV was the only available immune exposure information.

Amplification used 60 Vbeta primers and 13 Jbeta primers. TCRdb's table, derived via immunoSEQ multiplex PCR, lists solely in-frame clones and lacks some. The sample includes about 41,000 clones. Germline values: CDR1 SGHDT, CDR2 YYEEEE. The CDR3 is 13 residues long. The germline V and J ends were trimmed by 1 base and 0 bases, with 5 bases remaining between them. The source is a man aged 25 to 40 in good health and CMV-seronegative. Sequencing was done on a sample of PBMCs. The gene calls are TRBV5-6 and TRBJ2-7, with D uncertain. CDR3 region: CASSLYSSYEQYF. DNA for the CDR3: TGTGCCAGCAGCTTGTATAGCTCCTACGAGCAGTACTTC.